Ten or more counts support the clone carrying this TCR beta chain. Its target is unknown. TCR beta cDNA was made from 450 to 550 ng total RNA with a constant-region primer. Slightly modified ARM-PCR served as the procedure for the TCR beta libraries. These libraries came from three rounds of nested multiplex PCR. TCRdb independently ran MiXCR on the multiplex PCR reads; one entry per CDR3 protein. The repertoire holds roughly 120,000 distinct CDR3 sequences, 65% seen once, with 7% to 10% in the top ten. This sample is drawn from a study of tumor-infiltrating lymphocytes in primary liver carcinoma. In the study overall: Per sample, productive TCRbeta reads numbered roughly 3.5 to 8 million, similar across tissue types.

Overall study findings and caveats: Tumor region pairs showed greater overlap than either tumor-adjacent or tumor-blood pairs did.

The roughly 18-34 mg bulk tissue piece was not sorted before simultaneous RNA and DNA extraction. Collection of samples drew on five separate regions of each tumor. Sequencing used liver tumor tissue from sampling region 1. As to subset: tumor region T1, superior pole. This TCR came from a woman aged 55-69 years with primary liver carcinoma and hepatitis B virus infection.

For the CDR3, the DNA is TGCGCCAGCAGCTCGCGGGACAGGGGGCTCCTGAACACTGAAGCTTTCTTT. As protein: CASSSRDRGLLNTEAFF. V gene TRBV5-1 combines with J gene TRBJ1-1; 12 nucleotides match TRBD1. V dropped 3 bases and J dropped 0; count of bases not matched to a gene: 6. The CDR3 contains 17 residues. The germline CDR1 and CDR2 sequences are SGHRS and YFSETQ.